The 19 T cell receptor beta chains in this list originate from one sample, sequenced in a study of CD8 T cells in Susac syndrome. It was with random hexamers that roughly 0.45 to 1 ug RNA was reverse transcribed. TCRdb itself ran the immunoSEQ multiplex PCR reads through MiXCR, one entry per CDR3 protein. Here the sample spans a few hundred thousand distinct CDR3 sequences, roughly 94% being singletons. Sequenced material: CD4+ T cells from PBMCs. Receptors originate from a human donor with multiple sclerosis.

The chain carries TRBV10-1 and TRBJ2-3; a weak D match, TRBD2 (5 bases). Per the germline V gene, CDR1 is WNHNN and CDR2 is SYGVQD (reference sequence). This CDR3 has 16 amino acids. The ends were cut back, 0 bases at V and 0 bases at J, with 10 bases in the middle. This CDR3 is CASSESERVSTDTQYF. Here the CDR3 DNA reads TGCGCCAGCAGTGAGTCAGAGAGGGTGAGCACAGATACGCAGTATTTT.

This chain uses TRBV7-9 with TRBJ2-7; 12 nucleotides align to TRBD2. This CDR3 has 14 residues. The germline gives CDR1 SEHNR, CDR2 FQNEAQ (reference sequence). With V trimmed by 5 bases and J by 5 bases, 4 bases remained unmatched. DNA for the CDR3: TGTGCCAGCAGCACTGGACTAGCGGGGCACGAGCAGTACTTC. Amino acids: CASSTGLAGHEQYF.

The chain has TRBV14 and TRBJ2-1; 9 bases map to TRBD2. The V gene end was trimmed by 0 bases and the J gene end by 8 bases; junction bases not matched to a gene: 8. Germline V gene data show CDR1 as SGHDN and CDR2 as FVKESK. This CDR3 is built from 16 residues. The CDR3 protein is CASSQDRGGAYYEQFF. CDR3 in DNA: TGTGCCAGCAGCCAAGATCGCGGGGGGGCTTACTATGAGCAGTTCTTC.

The V call is TRBV29-1, the J call TRBJ1-6; no definite D call. Per germline, CDR1 SQVTM and CDR2 ANQGSEA. CDR3 size: 15 residues. Trimming took off 7 bases at V and 5 bases at J, with 18 bases between the two ends. CDR3 region: CSGEWAFRNNSPLHF. DNA for the CDR3: TGCAGCGGAGAGTGGGCCTTCAGAAATAATTCACCCCTCCACTTT. The full variable domain, its missing parts supplied by reference TRBV29-1 and TRBJ1-6, is SAVISQKPSRDICQRGTSLTIQCQVDSQVTMMFWYRQQPGQSLTLIATANQGSEATYESGFVIDKFPISRPNLTFSTLTVSNMSPEDSSIYLCSGEWAFRNNSPLHFGNGTRLTVT.

The V call is TRBV28, the J call TRBJ2-2, with D tentatively TRBD1 (5 bases). With 6 bases removed from V and 5 bases from J, the gap between germline ends came to 16 bases. This CDR3 is 15 amino acids long. Looked up from germline, CDR1 is MDHEN and CDR2 is SYDVKM. Here the CDR3 reads CASSQIGEETGELFF. DNA of the CDR3: TGTGCCAGCAGCCAGATAGGGGAAGAAACCGGGGAGCTGTTTTTT.

The rearrangement links TRBV30 to TRBJ1-2; no clear D gene. Germline V gene data show CDR1 as GTSNPN and CDR2 as SVGIG (reference sequence). Between the trimmed V and J ends, which lost 1 base and 8 bases, there was a span of 17 bases. There are 14 residues in the CDR3. CDR3 sequence reads: CAWSGAAMGVGYTF. The DNA for the CDR3 is TGTGCCTGGAGTGGAGCGGCAATGGGAGTCGGCTACACCTTC.

The rearrangement joins TRBV5-6 to TRBJ2-6, with 9 nucleotides matching TRBD1. CDR3 size: 20 residues. Germline CDR1 reads SGHDT; CDR2 reads YYEEEE. V trimming: 4 bases; J trimming: 0 bases; junction bases outside the gene matches: 14. CDR3 bases: TGTGCCAGCAGCCTTAATTACCGGGACAGGGATAGCTCTGGGGCCAACGTCCTGACTTTC. As protein: CASSLNYRDRDSSGANVLTF.

The chain employs TRBV7-3 and TRBJ2-1; tentatively, D is TRBD2 (6 bases). Germline-derived CDR1 and CDR2 are SGHTA and FQGTGA. The CDR3 has 14 amino acids. The V gene lost 1 base and the J gene lost 10 bases, with 14 bases spanning the gap. CDR3 DNA sequence: TGTGCCAGCAGCTTAATTCCGGCAGGAGGGGAGCAGTTCTTC. It codes for CASSLIPAGGEQFF. Drawing the rest from reference TRBV7-3 and TRBJ2-1, the complete variable domain is GAGVSQTPSNKVTEKGKYVELRCDPISGHTALYWYRQSLGQGPEFLIYFQGTGAADDSGLPNDRFFAVRPEGSVSTLKIQRTERGDSAVYLCASSLIPAGGEQFFGPGTRLTVL.

CDR3 residues: CASSPGRGGSNQPQHF. CDR3 in DNA: TGTGCCAGCAGTCCGGGACGCGGCGGGAGCAATCAGCCCCAGCATTTT. The genes are TRBV12-3 or TRBV12-4 and TRBJ1-5, with D possibly matching TRBD1 (5 bases). This CDR3 contains 16 residues. The V end was cut by 5 bases, the J end by 1 base, with 15 bases between.

This sequence joins TRBV7-9 and TRBJ1-1; possibly TRBD1 for D (5 bases). The length of the CDR3 is 14 residues. Trimming took off 5 bases at V and 1 base at J, with 11 bases between the two ends. Germline assignment: CDR1 SEHNR and CDR2 FQNEAQ (reference sequence). CDR3 region: CASSPTARNTEAFF. The CDR3 nucleotides are TGTGCCAGCAGCCCGACAGCGAGGAACACTGAAGCTTTCTTT.

The chain employs TRBV9 and TRBJ2-1; perhaps TRBD2 as D (5 bases). Trimming took off 3 bases at V and 12 bases at J, with 13 bases between the two ends. Germline CDR1 is SGDLS and CDR2 is YYNGEE. The CDR3 has 12 amino acids. This chain's CDR3 is CASSADWISQFF. CDR3 DNA: TGTGCCAGCAGCGCGGACTGGATTTCGCAGTTCTTC.

The chain joins TRBV6-1 to TRBJ2-5; 8 bases align to TRBD2. Germline values: CDR1 MNHNS, CDR2 SASEGT. The V and J ends lost 6 bases and 4 bases, in that order; junction bases with no gene match: 4. The CDR3 extends over 13 amino acids. CDR3: CASRVSGGETQYF. The CDR3 DNA follows: TGTGCCAGCAGGGTGAGCGGGGGAGAGACCCAGTACTTC.

V and J are TRBV6-5 and TRBJ1-5; D not resolved. CDR1 is MNHEY and CDR2 is SVGAGI in the germline V gene. The CDR3 runs 12 residues. The ends were cut back, 7 bases at V and 10 bases at J, with 14 bases in the middle. The CDR3 sequence is CASNRPEGPQHF. CDR3 in DNA: TGTGCCAGCAACCGACCTGAAGGTCCCCAGCATTTT.

The genes are TRBV5-1 and TRBJ2-3; no reliable D call. The germline V and J ends were trimmed by 0 bases and 4 bases, with 12 bases remaining between them. The CDR3 has 15 amino acids. The germline V gene has CDR1 SGHRS and CDR2 YFSETQ. CDR3 sequence: CASSLEPDWADTQYF. The CDR3 DNA follows: TGCGCCAGCAGCTTGGAACCGGATTGGGCAGATACGCAGTATTTT.

V is TRBV29-1 and J is TRBJ1-1; tentatively, D is TRBD1 (6 bases). CDR1 SQVTM and CDR2 ANQGSEA come from the germline V gene. V shed 1 base and J shed 1 base, with 7 bases lying between them. The CDR3 is 13 amino acids. The CDR3 loop is CSVEVQGNTEAFF. DNA of the CDR3: TGCAGCGTTGAAGTACAGGGGAACACTGAAGCTTTCTTT.

The V and J genes are TRBV2 and TRBJ1-2, with 12 bases aligning to TRBD1. The CDR3 is made up of 15 amino acids. CDR1 and CDR2 (germline): SNHLY, FYNNEI. With 3 bases clipped from V and 4 bases from J, the junction kept 3 bases outside the gene matches. The CDR3 here is CASSDGTGGRYGYTF. The CDR3 nucleotides are TGTGCCAGCAGTGACGGGACAGGGGGCCGCTATGGCTACACCTTC.

The chain combines TRBV20-1 with TRBJ1-6, with TRBD1 identical over 7 bases. CDR3 size: 13 residues. CDR1 and CDR2 (germline): DFQATT, SNEGSKA (reference sequence). CDR3 amino acids: CSTTTGQNSPLHF. In DNA, the CDR3 is TGCAGCACAACGACAGGGCAAAATTCACCCCTCCACTTT.

The rearrangement uses TRBV29-1 and TRBJ1-2, with a tentative D call TRBD1 (6 bases). The V end lost 7 bases, the J end lost 8 bases, and 17 bases lay between the germline ends. This CDR3 has 12 amino acids. The germline V gene encodes CDR1 SQVTM and CDR2 ANQGSEA. CDR3 residues: CSAAGHQGGYTF. CDR3 sequence (DNA): TGCAGCGCCGCGGGACACCAGGGAGGCTACACCTTC.

This chain links TRBV20-1 with TRBJ2-1; a possible D gene is TRBD2 (7 bases). This CDR3 has 14 residues. CDR1 is DFQATT, CDR2 SNEGSKA, per germline (reference sequence). Deletions cut 4 bases from V and 2 bases from J, with 12 bases between. The DNA of the CDR3 is TGCAGTGCTAATTGGCGGGGGCCCTACAATGAGCAGTTCTTC. Translation gives CSANWRGPYNEQFF.